Shown below are 31 T cell receptor beta chains from a single sample sequenced in a study of T cells after posttransplantation cyclophosphamide (dated by TCRdb to between 2015 and 2016). The protocol used for the library was the immunoSEQ multiplex PCR assay. TCRdb holds this immuneACCESS table with in-frame rearrangements only. Some clones are missing; in checked studies, unresolved V genes explain under half, and the rest has no known cause. Here the sample has a few thousand clones; 80% occur a single time. Roughly 3.7% of the sample goes to the ten largest clones. The sample's treatment or condition label, in plain terms: high-dose cyclophosphamide on days +3 and +4 as single-agent GVHD prophylaxis. Busulfan and fludarabine conditioning, a related or unrelated marrow graft, and cyclophosphamide on days +3 and +4 were given to PTCy patients. The sequenced sample was PBMCs, obtained after allogeneic stem cell transplant with posttransplant cyclophosphamide. The receptors derive from a male patient aged 45-60 years who received an allogeneic stem cell transplant from a related donor and was CMV-positive. Following transplantation, T cells from the graft donor may be among those present.

The chain recombines TRBV18 with TRBJ2-7; 7 nucleotides match TRBD1. J gave up 3 bases and V 10 bases, and 9 bases lay outside the gene matches. In germline, CDR1 is KGHSH, CDR2 LQKENI. The CDR3 totals 13 residues. The CDR3 bases are TGTGCCACCCAAACGGGACAGTTCTACGAGCAGTACTTC. This translates into CATQTGQFYEQYF.

CDR3 nucleotide sequence: TGTGCCAGCAGTTTCACGGGAGGGTATGGCTACACCTTC. Translation gives CASSFTGGYGYTF. The chain carries TRBV28 and TRBJ1-2; no clear D. This CDR3 spans 13 amino acids. The germline gives CDR1 MDHEN, CDR2 SYDVKM. V lost 3 bases and J 5 bases, leaving 10 bases between the germline ends.

This clone has only one observation. V usage is TRBV28 and J usage is TRBJ2-2; D is uncertain. The CDR3 length is 17 residues. The V gene lost 5 bases and the J gene lost 4 bases, with 20 bases spanning the gap. The V gene's germline CDR1 is MDHEN and CDR2 SYDVKM. CDR3 in amino acids: CASSPIGIGLRTGELFF. CDR3 nucleotides: TGTGCCAGCAGTCCCATAGGTATCGGGTTACGCACCGGGGAGCTGTTTTTT.

This sequence joins TRBV14 and TRBJ1-6; D possibly corresponds to TRBD1 (6 bases). CDR3 length: 15 residues. CDR1 is SGHDN, CDR2 FVKESK, per germline. V lost 6 bases and J 9 bases, leaving 18 bases between the germline ends. Here the CDR3 reads CASRQTAGDGSPLHF. CDR3 in DNA: TGTGCCAGCAGACAGACGGCAGGGGACGGTTCACCCCTCCACTTT.

The chain combines TRBV9 with TRBJ1-5, with 8 bases that match TRBD1. This CDR3 spans 14 amino acids. Germline V gene sequence: CDR1 SGDLS, CDR2 YYNGEE. V was pared by 2 bases and J by 4 bases, with 2 bases of the junction left unmatched. The CDR3 region has the DNA TGTGCCAGCAGCGTGACAGGGGTTAATCAGCCCCAGCATTTT. Translating gives CASSVTGVNQPQHF.

The chain combines TRBV4-1 with TRBJ2-5; D might be TRBD2 (6 bases). CDR3 length equals 16 residues. Trimming cost V 3 bases and J 0 bases, with 14 bases left between them. CDR1 is MGHRA, CDR2 YSYEKL, per germline. The CDR3 is CASSHPGVPYQETQYF. The CDR3 DNA reads TGCGCCAGCAGCCACCCGGGGGTACCGTACCAAGAGACCCAGTACTTC.

The rearrangement uses TRBV7-9 and TRBJ2-5; TRBD1 aligns across 9 bases. CDR3 length: 19 residues. With V trimmed by 5 bases and J by 1 base, 17 bases remained unmatched. CDR1 and CDR2 from the germline V gene are SEHNR and FQNEAQ (reference sequence). The CDR3 nucleotides read TGTGCCAGCAGCCCTGAGAACAGGGGGCATTTAAAGCCCCAAGAGACCCAGTACTTC. This sequence encodes CASSPENRGHLKPQETQYF.

The V gene is TRBV28, the J gene TRBJ2-5; 9 bases are shared with TRBD1. CDR1 is MDHEN and CDR2 is SYDVKM in the germline V gene. Trimming at V came to 7 bases and at J to 12 bases, leaving 3 bases not matched to a gene. The CDR3 has 10 residues. The CDR3 DNA reads as TGTGCCAGCACCAGGGACAGGGAGTACTTC. Translating gives CASTRDREYF.

A single count supports this clone. The chain combines TRBV11-2 with TRBJ2-3, with D possibly being TRBD2 (6 bases). The CDR3 runs 14 residues. V was trimmed by 5 bases and J by 1 base, leaving 10 bases between them. The germline gives CDR1 SGHAT, CDR2 FQNNGV. As DNA, the CDR3 is TGTGCCAGCAGCGTTAGCGGTGGCACAGATACGCAGTATTTT. Encoded protein: CASSVSGGTDTQYF.

The chain carries TRBV2 and TRBJ2-7; D is perhaps TRBD1 (6 bases). The germline CDR1 and CDR2 sequences are SNHLY and FYNNEI. Trimming shortened V by 4 bases and J by 4 bases, and 17 bases separated the two germline ends. The CDR3 is made up of 15 amino acids. The CDR3 DNA sequence: TGTGCCAGCAGTGGGTATGGGACACCTAATTACGAGCAGTACTTC. Amino acid sequence: CASSGYGTPNYEQYF.

The chain uses TRBV5-1 and TRBJ1-1, with D uncertain. CDR3 length: 13 amino acids. V was shortened by 0 bases and J by 3 bases, with 6 bases between the two germline ends. Germline V gene sequence: CDR1 SGHRS, CDR2 YFSETQ. The CDR3 DNA is TGCGCCAGCAGCTTGGACCAGGACACTGAAGCTTTCTTT. It encodes CASSLDQDTEAFF.

The rearrangement joins TRBV5-4 to TRBJ2-7, with 7 bases that match TRBD1. The CDR3 is 15 residues long. V dropped 2 bases and J dropped 3; count of bases not matched to a gene: 8. CDR1 is SGHNT and CDR2 is YYREEE in the germline V gene (reference sequence). The CDR3, as DNA: TGTGCCAGCAGCTTTCAACAGGGGTCCCTCTACGAGCAGTACTTC. Translation gives CASSFQQGSLYEQYF. Full variable domain (rest looked up from reference TRBV5-4 and TRBJ2-7): ETGVTQSPTHLIKTRGQQVTLRCSSQSGHNTVSWYQQALGQGPQFIFQYYREEENGRGNFPPRFSGLQFPNYSSELNVNALELDDSALYLCASSFQQGSLYEQYFGPGTRLTVT.

The chain recombines TRBV2 with TRBJ2-1; D is possibly TRBD1 (6 bases). The CDR3 extends over 16 amino acids. Germline loops: CDR1 SNHLY, CDR2 FYNNEI. The V gene lost 6 bases and the J gene lost 1 base, with 16 bases spanning the gap. CDR3 region: CASRDNPGESYNEQFF. The CDR3, as DNA: TGTGCCAGCAGAGATAACCCAGGGGAATCCTACAATGAGCAGTTCTTC.

This sequence joins TRBV6-6 and TRBJ2-1; 9 bases line up with TRBD1. Germline CDR1 reads MNHNY; CDR2 reads SVGAGI (reference sequence). The CDR3 has 12 amino acids. The trim removed 6 bases at V and 12 bases at J, leaving 6 bases unmatched. The CDR3 here is CASSLQGAWQFF. The CDR3 bases are TGTGCCAGCAGCCTACAGGGGGCCTGGCAGTTCTTC.

The genes are TRBV9 and TRBJ2-5, with D maybe TRBD1 (5 bases). This CDR3 has 15 amino acids. The germline V and J ends were trimmed by 1 base and 5 bases, with 15 bases remaining between them. CDR1 and CDR2 from the germline V gene are SGDLS and YYNGEE. The CDR3 coding sequence is TGTGCCAGCAGCGTAAACCCGACAGTTGATGAGACCCAGTACTTC. Encoded protein: CASSVNPTVDETQYF.

This chain connects TRBV19 to TRBJ1-3; D is possibly TRBD1 (6 bases). V lost 3 bases to trimming and J lost 0 bases, with 12 bases between them. This CDR3 region has 16 residues. The V gene's germline CDR1 is LNHDA and CDR2 SQIVND (reference sequence). The DNA for the CDR3 is TGTGCCAGTAGTATGACGGGACACACCTCTGGAAACACCATATATTTT. It codes for CASSMTGHTSGNTIYF. The whole variable domain, filled in from reference TRBV19 and TRBJ1-3, reads DGGITQSPKYLFRKEGQNVTLSCEQNLNHDAMYWYRQDPGQGLRLIYYSQIVNDFQKGDIAEGYSVSREKKESFPLTVTSAQKNPTAFYLCASSMTGHTSGNTIYFGEGSWLTVV.

Concerning this clone: A read error may account for a junction end that differs from germline. Distinct nucleotide sequences in the sample also encode this CDR3. This rearrangement joins TRBV7-9 to TRBJ1-4; weak D call: TRBD1 (6 bases). The germline CDR1 and CDR2 sequences are SEHNR and FQNEAQ (reference sequence). CDR3 length: 15 amino acids. The CDR3 reads CASSLVGAANEKLFF. CDR3 coding DNA: TGTGCCAGCAGTTTAGTGGGGGCGGCTAATGAAAAACTGTTTTTT.

V usage is TRBV9 and J usage is TRBJ2-7, with D tentatively TRBD1 (6 bases). In germline, CDR1 is SGDLS, CDR2 YYNGEE. This CDR3 has 13 residues. Trimming took 4 bases from V and 5 from J, leaving 13 bases between them. The CDR3 DNA is TGTGCCAGCAGCCCGAACAGGGCCGACGAGCAGTACTTC. This sequence encodes CASSPNRADEQYF.

This clone was counted between two and nine times. The rearrangement joins TRBV6-5 to TRBJ1-3; D may be TRBD1 (5 bases). CDR3 length equals 15 residues. Per the germline V gene, CDR1 is MNHEY and CDR2 is SVGAGI. With 10 bases removed from V and 0 bases from J, the gap between germline ends came to 16 bases. CDR3 sequence reads: CATSRGTTSGNTIYF. DNA of the CDR3: TGTGCCACCTCCCGGGGGACCACCTCTGGAAACACCATATATTTT.

The chain combines TRBV7-9 with TRBJ2-1; 12 nucleotides line up with TRBD2. CDR1 SEHNR and CDR2 FQNEAQ come from the germline V gene (reference sequence). The CDR3 covers 16 residues. The V and J ends lost 5 bases and 2 bases, in that order; junction bases with no gene match: 4. CDR3 nucleotides: TGTGCCAGCAGCCATGGGACTAGCGGGCCCTACAATGAGCAGTTCTTC. Amino acids: CASSHGTSGPYNEQFF.

The chain joins TRBV11-2 to TRBJ2-1; 7 bases align to TRBD2. After removal of 1 base from V and 7 bases from J, the junction contained 7 bases not matched to a gene. The CDR3 runs 15 residues. The germline CDR1 and CDR2 sequences are SGHAT and FQNNGV. The CDR3 is CASSLGGGLSNEQFF. For the CDR3, the DNA is TGTGCCAGCAGCTTAGGGGGAGGGTTAAGTAATGAGCAGTTCTTC.

The sample holds a few counts of this clone. The chain links TRBV6-1 to TRBJ2-7; 7 nucleotides match TRBD2. Trimming took 5 bases from V and 0 from J; bases not matched to a gene: 19. Germline values: CDR1 MNHNS, CDR2 SASEGT. This CDR3 is 19 amino acids long. The chain's CDR3 is CASSQGRFQRGTFSYEQYF. DNA for the CDR3: TGTGCCAGCAGTCAAGGAAGGTTCCAGCGGGGTACCTTCTCCTACGAGCAGTACTTC.

This chain uses TRBV28 with TRBJ1-1, with a tentative D call TRBD1 (5 bases). V lost 2 bases to trimming and J lost 7 bases, with 8 bases between them. This CDR3 has 12 residues. Germline CDR1 and CDR2: MDHEN and SYDVKM. The CDR3 protein is CASSLAGREAFF. The CDR3 DNA reads as TGTGCCAGCAGTTTAGCGGGGCGTGAAGCTTTCTTT. Looking up the rest from reference TRBV28 and TRBJ1-1 gives the full variable domain: DVKVTQSSRYLVKRTGEKVFLECVQDMDHENMFWYRQDPGLGLRLIYFSYDVKMKEKGDIPEGYSVSREKKERFSLILESASTNQTSMYLCASSLAGREAFFGQGTRLTVV.

The chain employs TRBV19 and TRBJ2-7, with 9 bases matching TRBD1. Germline lookup yields CDR1 LNHDA and CDR2 SQIVND (reference sequence). The V and J ends lost 6 bases and 1 base, in that order; junction bases with no gene match: 13. CDR3 length: 17 residues. CDR3 loop: CASRNDPGQGPSYEQYF. In DNA form, the CDR3 reads TGTGCCAGTAGGAATGATCCGGGACAGGGTCCTTCCTACGAGCAGTACTTC.

The chain joins TRBV7-2 to TRBJ1-2, with 8 bases fitting TRBD1. The CDR3 spans 16 residues. The junction had 12 bases not matched to a gene; V was cut back by 5 bases and J by 4 bases. Germline V CDR1 and CDR2: SGHTA, FQGNSA. Here the CDR3 reads CASSREWTGTTYGYTF. For the CDR3, the DNA is TGTGCCAGCAGCCGAGAATGGACAGGGACTACCTATGGCTACACCTTC. The full variable domain, its missing parts supplied by reference TRBV7-2 and TRBJ1-2, is GAGVSQSPSNKVTEKGKDVELRCDPISGHTALYWYRQSLGQGLEFLIYFQGNSAPDKSGLPSDRFSAERTGGSVSTLTIQRTQQEDSAVYLCASSREWTGTTYGYTFGSGTRLTVV.

This clone turned up a few times. The J gene is TRBJ2-5, the V gene TRBV7-2, with D unclear. Between the trimmed V and J ends, which lost 5 bases and 5 bases, there was a span of 6 bases. Germline V gene sequence: CDR1 SGHTA, CDR2 FQGNSA. This CDR3 has 11 residues. CDR3 coding DNA: TGTGCCAGCAGCCTCCAGGAGACCCAGTACTTC. Amino acid sequence: CASSLQETQYF.

This clone was counted between two and nine times. The chain joins TRBV7-9 to TRBJ2-5, with D possibly TRBD2 on 7 matching bases. CDR3 length equals 16 residues. Trimming pared 1 base from V and 3 bases from J, leaving 15 bases between. Germline CDR1 is SEHNR and CDR2 is FQNEAQ (reference sequence). The CDR3 region has the DNA TGTGCCAGCAGCTTAGGATCGGGGGCGGGGGAAGAGACCCAGTACTTC. Amino acid sequence: CASSLGSGAGEETQYF.

This chain joins TRBV18 and TRBJ1-3, with D hard to call. The germline V gene encodes CDR1 KGHSH and CDR2 LQKENI. This CDR3 has 15 amino acids. V gave up 3 bases and J gave up 2 bases, with 11 bases separating them. This CDR3 reads CASSPLSLTGNTIYF. The CDR3 DNA follows: TGTGCCAGCTCACCCCTAAGCCTAACTGGAAACACCATATATTTT.

The chain carries TRBV6-5 and TRBJ1-3; TRBD1 agrees at 7 bases. Germline CDR1 and CDR2: MNHEY and SVGAGI. CDR3 length: 15 amino acids. With 6 bases clipped from V and 1 base from J, the junction kept 6 bases outside the gene matches. For the CDR3, the DNA is TGTGCCAGCAGGCTCTACAGGGGTTCTGGAAACACCATATATTTT. It is translated as CASRLYRGSGNTIYF.

V is TRBV11-2 and J is TRBJ2-2; the D is unclear. V lost 4 bases and J 7 bases, leaving 7 bases between the germline ends. Germline V gene lookup returns CDR1 SGHAT and CDR2 FQNNGV. The CDR3 extends over 12 amino acids. For the CDR3, the DNA is TGTGCCAGCAGCTACCCAGTCGGGGAGCTGTTTTTT. This codes for CASSYPVGELFF.

This chain connects TRBV19 to TRBJ2-3; maybe TRBD1 (5 bases). This CDR3 contains 17 residues. The V gene's germline CDR1 is LNHDA and CDR2 SQIVND (reference sequence). V was clipped by 6 bases and J by 1 base, with 20 bases between them. CDR3 nucleotide sequence: TGTGCCAGTAGCCGAAGAAGGCAGGGTTTCGGCACAGATACGCAGTATTTT. It encodes CASSRRRQGFGTDTQYF.